These T cell receptor beta chains were read from a single sample in a study of T cells after yellow fever vaccination. From the 5' RACE reads, TCRdb called clonotypes with MiXCR, one entry per CDR3 protein. The sample shows about 350,000 distinct CDR3 sequences, roughly 8% of them seen only once. This material consisted of PBMCs, taken 35 to 50 days after the first yellow fever vaccination. Every receptor here comes from a man aged 18 to 30 who received the YFV17D yellow fever vaccine. Each CDR3 is given with its conserved first and last residue. D genes are given only for firm matches. The size entry is marked missing in some rows and otherwise reads once, few, many or a size class.

j_gene: TRBJ1-1
len: 16
abundance: many
v_gene: TRBV7-2
d_gene: TRBD1
CDR3nt: TGTGCCAGCAGCTTAGCGCTGGGGGACAGGGGTACTGAAGCTTTCTTT
CDR3aa: CASSLALGDRGTEAFF

j_gene: TRBJ1-1
len: 13
abundance: few
v_gene: TRBV20-1
d_gene: NA
CDR3nt: TGCAGTGCTAGTAGCCAGTTGAACACTGAAGCTTTCTTT
CDR3aa: CSASSQLNTEAFF

j_gene: TRBJ2-1
len: 15
abundance: few
v_gene: TRBV3-1
d_gene: NA
CDR3nt: TGTGCCAGCAGCCAAGATGTCAACGGTTACAATGAGCAGTTCTTC
CDR3aa: CASSQDVNGYNEQFF

j_gene: TRBJ2-1
len: 12
abundance: many
v_gene: TRBV29-1
d_gene: NA
CDR3nt: TGCAGCGTTGAAGGGTCCTACAATGAGCAGTTCTTC
CDR3aa: CSVEGSYNEQFF

j_gene: TRBJ2-3
len: 14
abundance: few
v_gene: TRBV20-1
d_gene: TRBD1
CDR3nt: TGCAGTGCAGAAAGGGGGCTTGGCACAGATACGCAGTATTTT
CDR3aa: CSAERGLGTDTQYF

j_gene: TRBJ2-7
len: 14
abundance: few
v_gene: TRBV12-3/TRBV12-4
d_gene: NA
CDR3nt: TGTGCCAGCAGCCCTGATTGGAGATCCTACGAGCAGTACTTC
CDR3aa: CASSPDWRSYEQYF

j_gene: TRBJ2-5
len: 16
abundance: few
v_gene: TRBV24-1
d_gene: NA
CDR3nt: TGTGCCACCAGTGATTTTATGGCCGAAAGTCGAGAGACCCAGTACTTC
CDR3aa: CATSDFMAESRETQYF

j_gene: TRBJ1-1
len: 13
abundance: few
v_gene: TRBV7-9
d_gene: NA
CDR3nt: TGTGCCAGCAGCCCCTTAAGGTTCACTGAAGCTTTCTTT
CDR3aa: CASSPLRFTEAFF

j_gene: TRBJ1-3
len: 17
abundance: NA
v_gene: TRBV28
d_gene: TRBD1
CDR3nt: TGTGCCAGCAGTTTGTCGACAGGGTCATTCTCTGGAAACACCATATATTTT
CDR3aa: CASSLSTGSFSGNTIYF

j_gene: TRBJ2-1
len: 15
abundance: NA
v_gene: TRBV5-1
d_gene: TRBD2
CDR3nt: TGCGCCAGCAGCCCCGGGACTAGTATATACAATGAGCAGTTCTTC
CDR3aa: CASSPGTSIYNEQFF

j_gene: TRBJ2-5
len: 15
abundance: NA
v_gene: TRBV5-1
d_gene: TRBD2
CDR3nt: TGCGCCAGCAGCCGCGGGGGGCCCCTAGGAGAGACCCAGTACTTC
CDR3aa: CASSRGGPLGETQYF

j_gene: TRBJ1-5
len: 15
abundance: few
v_gene: TRBV7-2
d_gene: NA
CDR3nt: TGTGCCAGCAGCTTAAACCCCGGCAGACATCAGCCCCAGCATTTT
CDR3aa: CASSLNPGRHQPQHF

j_gene: TRBJ1-2
len: 13
abundance: NA
v_gene: TRBV7-2
d_gene: TRBD1
CDR3nt: TGTGCCAGCAGCTCCGACAGGGGGGTTGGCTACACCTTC
CDR3aa: CASSSDRGVGYTF

j_gene: TRBJ1-6
len: 14
abundance: NA
v_gene: TRBV5-1
d_gene: NA
CDR3nt: TGCGCCAGCAGCTTCCAGGAATCTAATTCACCCCTCCACTTT
CDR3aa: CASSFQESNSPLHF

j_gene: TRBJ2-7
len: 17
abundance: NA
v_gene: TRBV11-2
d_gene: NA
CDR3nt: TGTGCCAGCAGCCCACAAATTCTGGGGATCGGGTTCTACGAGCAGTACTTC
CDR3aa: CASSPQILGIGFYEQYF

j_gene: TRBJ2-3
len: 14
abundance: NA
v_gene: TRBV4-2
d_gene: NA
CDR3nt: TGTGCCAGCAGCCAAGGATCAACCACAGATACGCAGTATTTT
CDR3aa: CASSQGSTTDTQYF

j_gene: TRBJ2-1
len: 16
abundance: NA
v_gene: TRBV5-6
d_gene: NA
CDR3nt: TGTGCCAGCAGCTTAATGACAGGCTTTAATGGGGCTCAGCAGTTCTTC
CDR3aa: CASSLMTGFNGAQQFF

j_gene: TRBJ2-7
len: 16
abundance: NA
v_gene: TRBV7-9
d_gene: NA
CDR3nt: TGTGCCAGCAGCTTAAATTTGGGCGCCCTTATGTACGAGCAGTACTTC
CDR3aa: CASSLNLGALMYEQYF

j_gene: TRBJ2-6
len: 15
abundance: NA
v_gene: TRBV4-3
d_gene: NA
CDR3nt: TGCGCCAGCAGCCAAGAGACGTCTGGGGCCAACGTCCTGACTTTC
CDR3aa: CASSQETSGANVLTF

j_gene: TRBJ2-2
len: 15
abundance: NA
v_gene: TRBV21-1
d_gene: NA
CDR3nt: TGTGCCAGCAGCAAAGGGACAGCGAACACCGGGGAGCTGTTTTTT
CDR3aa: CASSKGTANTGELFF

j_gene: TRBJ2-3
len: 15
abundance: many
v_gene: TRBV12-5
d_gene: NA
CDR3nt: TGTGCTAGTGGTAGCCGTCGCGGTGGAACAGATACGCAGTATTTT
CDR3aa: CASGSRRGGTDTQYF

j_gene: TRBJ2-4
len: 14
abundance: few
v_gene: TRBV5-1
d_gene: NA
CDR3nt: TGCGCCAGCAGCTTCGAGGTAGCCAAAAACATTCAGTACTTC
CDR3aa: CASSFEVAKNIQYF

j_gene: TRBJ2-1
len: 16
abundance: few
v_gene: TRBV5-1
d_gene: TRBD2
CDR3nt: TGCGCCAGCAGTCGACCGGGGAGGGGTACGGACAATGAGCAGTTCTTC
CDR3aa: CASSRPGRGTDNEQFF

j_gene: TRBJ2-2
len: 13
abundance: NA
v_gene: TRBV6-1
d_gene: NA
CDR3nt: TGTGCCAGCAGTCCCGGGGTAACGAGGGAGCTGTTTTTT
CDR3aa: CASSPGVTRELFF

j_gene: TRBJ2-5
len: 16
abundance: few
v_gene: TRBV6-5
d_gene: NA
CDR3nt: TGTGCCAGCAGTTACTGGGGCTCGGGGTACCAAGAGACCCAGTACTTC
CDR3aa: CASSYWGSGYQETQYF

j_gene: TRBJ2-2
len: 14
abundance: many
v_gene: TRBV25-1
d_gene: TRBD2
CDR3nt: TGTGCCAGCAGTGAGGCGGGGGAGGCCGGGGAGCTGTTTTTT
CDR3aa: CASSEAGEAGELFF

j_gene: TRBJ2-7
len: 17
abundance: NA
v_gene: TRBV4-3
d_gene: TRBD2
CDR3nt: TGCGCCAGCAGCCAAGAAGCTCCAAGCGGGGGGTCCTACGAGCAGTACTTC
CDR3aa: CASSQEAPSGGSYEQYF

j_gene: TRBJ1-5
len: 17
abundance: NA
v_gene: TRBV20-1
d_gene: NA
CDR3nt: TGCAGTGCTAGAGACCTTGGGGGAGCCTCCGAGTGGCAGCCCCAGCATTTT
CDR3aa: CSARDLGGASEWQPQHF

j_gene: TRBJ1-1
len: 12
abundance: NA
v_gene: TRBV14
d_gene: NA
CDR3nt: TGTGCCAGCAGCCCGGGGCCCCGGGCAGCTTTCTTT
CDR3aa: CASSPGPRAAFF